A single sample gave rise to the 27 T cell receptor beta chains below, sequenced in a study of patients and donors after allogeneic stem cell transplantation. TCRdb called the RT-PCR reads again in MiXCR, with one record for every CDR3 protein. The sample includes some 880,000 distinct CDR3 sequences, over 15% seen only once; the top ten take 5.5% to 6.5%. Sequencing was carried out using blood, either unsorted or a sorted T cell fraction (not recorded which). The receptors were sampled from a human donor who was either an allogeneic HSCT recipient or a stem cell or donor lymphocyte infusion donor (not recorded which). It is not recorded whose cells these are; they may come from a transplant donor.

CDR3 amino acids: CASSQDVAGANVLTF. CDR3 DNA sequence: TGCGCCAGCAGCCAGGACGTGGCGGGGGCCAACGTCCTGACTTTC. The gene calls are TRBV5-1 and TRBJ2-6; D gene ambiguous. Between the trimmed V and J ends, which lost 4 bases and 4 bases, there was a span of 12 bases. Germline V gene lookup returns CDR1 SGHRS and CDR2 YFSETQ. The CDR3 consists of 15 residues.

This chain links TRBV6-1 with TRBJ2-7; 10 bases align to TRBD2. The length of the CDR3 is 17 residues. Germline values: CDR1 MNHNS, CDR2 SASEGT. V gave up 6 bases and J gave up 6 bases; unmatched junction bases: 17. The CDR3 DNA sequence: TGTGCCAGCAGGATGGGACTAGCGTCGTCCTTTGTTAGCGAGCAGTACTTC. Translating it yields CASRMGLASSFVSEQYF.

This sequence joins TRBV20-1 and TRBJ1-1, with no clear D. The CDR3 sequence is 13 residues long. V was cut by 5 bases and J by 0 bases, with 10 bases left in between. Germline assignment: CDR1 DFQATT and CDR2 SNEGSKA (reference sequence). The CDR3 protein is CSAPDRLNTEAFF. The CDR3 coding sequence is TGCAGTGCTCCGGACCGCTTGAACACTGAAGCTTTCTTT.

This clonotype was observed a few times. The chain carries TRBV6-2 or TRBV6-3 and TRBJ1-4, with TRBD1 as a possible D gene (5 bases). The CDR3 extends over 14 amino acids. V lost 7 bases and J lost 4, with 13 bases in between. The germline V gene encodes CDR1 MNHEY and CDR2 SVGEGT. The CDR3 bases are TGTGCCAGCAAAAAAAGGACAATTAATGAAAAACTGTTTTTT. It specifies CASKKRTINEKLFF.

The rearrangement links TRBV6-1 to TRBJ2-1; 7 bases agree with TRBD2. There are 14 residues in the CDR3. Germline V lookup: CDR1 MNHNS, CDR2 SASEGT. The ends lost 8 bases at V and 0 bases at J; junction bases unmatched: 4. The CDR3: CASWRGSSYNEQFF. In nucleotides, the CDR3 is TGTGCCAGCTGGCGGGGGAGCTCCTACAATGAGCAGTTCTTC.

The rearrangement joins TRBV2 to TRBJ1-1; D remains unclear. The CDR3 has 12 amino acids. The V end lost 1 base, the J end lost 6 bases, and 6 bases lay between the germline ends. CDR1 is SNHLY, CDR2 FYNNEI, per germline. The CDR3 sequence is CASSEVQAEAFF. The CDR3, as DNA: TGTGCCAGCAGTGAAGTTCAGGCTGAAGCTTTCTTT.

V gene TRBV24-1 combines with J gene TRBJ2-1; no definite D call. V lost 2 bases and J lost 10, with 5 bases in between. Germline assignment: CDR1 KGHDR and CDR2 SFDVKD. This CDR3 has 11 residues. The CDR3 spells CATSDSDEQFF. CDR3 bases: TGTGCCACCAGTGATTCGGACGAGCAGTTCTTC.

This sequence joins TRBV12-3 or TRBV12-4 and TRBJ1-2, with D uncertain. The V and J ends lost 6 bases and 2 bases respectively, with 7 bases between them. The CDR3 is 12 amino acids. The CDR3 sequence: CASREHNYGYTF. The CDR3 nucleotides read TGTGCCAGCAGAGAACACAACTATGGCTACACCTTC.

This chain connects TRBV19 to TRBJ2-5; D call uncertain. The ends were cut back, 2 bases at V and 0 bases at J, with 13 bases in the middle. The CDR3 is made up of 16 amino acids. In germline, CDR1 is LNHDA, CDR2 SQIVND (reference sequence). This CDR3 is CASSITPGWDQETQYF. DNA of the CDR3: TGTGCCAGTAGTATAACGCCGGGCTGGGACCAAGAGACCCAGTACTTC.

This clonotype was picked up a small number of times. This chain connects TRBV4-3 to TRBJ1-2, with D uncertain. The CDR3 loop spans 16 amino acids. V lost 1 base to trimming and J lost 2 bases, with 14 bases between them. Germline V gene data show CDR1 as LGHNA and CDR2 as YSLEER. The DNA of the CDR3 is TGCGCCAGCAGCCAAGGGGCTGGAGGGTCCAACTATGGCTACACCTTC. Its protein product is CASSQGAGGSNYGYTF.

This clonotype turned up a few times. This rearrangement joins TRBV6-5 to TRBJ2-1, with D perhaps matching TRBD1 (6 bases). The V end was cut by 2 bases, the J end by 4 bases, with 9 bases between. Germline CDR1 MNHEY, CDR2 SVGAGI. The CDR3 runs to 14 residues. The CDR3 reads CASSYQGRYNEQFF. CDR3 sequence (DNA): TGTGCCAGCAGTTACCAGGGGCGATACAATGAGCAGTTCTTC.

This clonotype has just a few counts. This sequence joins TRBV15 and TRBJ2-2, with D perhaps matching TRBD1 or TRBD2 (5 bases each). With 0 bases removed from V and 13 bases from J, the gap between germline ends came to 12 bases. The CDR3 spans 13 residues. Germline assignment: CDR1 LNHNV and CDR2 YYDKDF (reference sequence). CDR3 in DNA: TGTGCCACCAGCAGAGATCGGGGCCTTTCGCTGTTTTTT. It encodes CATSRDRGLSLFF.

This clonotype occurred a few times. This chain uses TRBV20-1 with TRBJ2-2; D unclear. The CDR3 sequence is 12 residues long. Trimming stripped 4 bases from V and 6 bases from J, with 9 bases between. Germline V gene sequence: CDR1 DFQATT, CDR2 SNEGSKA (reference sequence). Here the CDR3 reads CSAKGGAGELFF. In nucleotides, the CDR3 is TGCAGTGCTAAGGGTGGGGCCGGGGAGCTGTTTTTT.

This clonotype was observed a handful of times. The rearrangement joins TRBV9 to TRBJ2-5, with a possible D match to TRBD2 (5 bases). Trimming removed 4 bases from V and 4 bases from J, with 14 bases in between. Germline CDR1 SGDLS, CDR2 YYNGEE. CDR3 length: 14 amino acids. CDR3 residues: CASSPTSLGETQYF. For the CDR3, the DNA is TGTGCCAGCAGCCCCACTAGTTTGGGAGAGACCCAGTACTTC.

The chain links TRBV11-2 to TRBJ2-3; the match to TRBD2 covers 9 bases. The CDR3 spans 16 residues. The V segment lost 2 bases and the J segment 0 bases; nucleotides outside the gene matches: 3. Germline-derived CDR1 and CDR2 are SGHAT and FQNNGV. The CDR3 nucleotides read TGTGCCAGCAGCTTACTAGCGGGGACTAGCACAGATACGCAGTATTTT. Residues: CASSLLAGTSTDTQYF.

The rearrangement links TRBV7-8 to TRBJ2-3; D may correspond to TRBD1 or TRBD2 (5 bases each). This CDR3 has 16 amino acids. CDR1 SGHVS and CDR2 FQNEAQ come from the germline V gene. V lost 5 bases and J lost 2, with 17 bases in between. The DNA of the CDR3 is TGTGCCAGCAGCGTCCGGGACGCCCAATCCACAGATACGCAGTATTTT. Protein product: CASSVRDAQSTDTQYF.

The chain employs TRBV12-3 or TRBV12-4 and TRBJ1-4; D may be TRBD1 (5 bases). The CDR3 loop spans 15 amino acids. V lost 3 bases and J 5 bases, leaving 13 bases between the germline ends. CDR3 amino acids: CASSLGRGLNEKLFF. The DNA for the CDR3 is TGTGCCAGCAGTTTGGGAAGGGGTTTGAATGAAAAACTGTTTTTT.

This clonotype was seen a few times. The rearrangement joins TRBV7-2 to TRBJ1-4, with 10 bases lining up with TRBD1. The CDR3 is 17 amino acids. The germline CDR1 and CDR2 sequences are SGHTA and FQGNSA. J was trimmed by 3 bases and V by 1 base; bases with no gene match: 5. The CDR3 is CASSLGQGARSNEKLFF. CDR3 DNA sequence: TGTGCCAGCAGCTTAGGACAGGGGGCGCGATCTAATGAAAAACTGTTTTTT.

This clonotype was counted a few times. This chain uses TRBV2 with TRBJ2-7, with D possibly TRBD1 on 7 matching bases. This CDR3 spans 13 amino acids. V lost 8 bases and J 2 bases, leaving 13 bases between the germline ends. The germline V gene encodes CDR1 SNHLY and CDR2 FYNNEI. This chain's CDR3 is CASRRDSPYEQYF. CDR3 nucleotide sequence: TGTGCCAGCCGGAGGGACAGCCCCTACGAGCAGTACTTC.

This clonotype was observed a handful of times. This rearrangement joins TRBV7-2 to TRBJ1-3; perhaps TRBD1 as D (5 bases). CDR3 size: 16 residues. Germline CDR1 and CDR2: SGHTA and FQGNSA. Trimming stripped 5 bases from V and 0 bases from J, with 14 bases between. CDR3 in amino acids: CASSGRQLTSGNTIYF. The CDR3 bases are TGTGCCAGCAGCGGGCGACAGTTAACCTCTGGAAACACCATATATTTT.

The chain is built from TRBV20-1 and TRBJ2-1, with TRBD2 identical over 12 bases. J lost 0 bases, V lost 3 bases, and 6 bases had no gene match. Germline V gene data show CDR1 as DFQATT and CDR2 as SNEGSKA (reference sequence). The CDR3 covers 17 residues. In DNA form, the CDR3 reads TGCAGTGCTAGTGTGCTAGCGGGGGGGAGCTCCTACAATGAGCAGTTCTTC. Residues: CSASVLAGGSSYNEQFF.

This chain links TRBV5-1 with TRBJ1-4; 7 bases are shared with TRBD1. Germline V gene lookup returns CDR1 SGHRS and CDR2 YFSETQ. The CDR3 is made up of 16 amino acids. V dropped 4 bases and J dropped 0; count of bases not matched to a gene: 6. CDR3 amino acids: CASSETGTATNEKLFF. CDR3 bases: TGCGCCAGCAGCGAGACAGGGACAGCAACTAATGAAAAACTGTTTTTT.

The chain couples TRBV6-2 or TRBV6-3 to TRBJ2-7; D remains ambiguous. Deletions cut 0 bases from V and 3 bases from J, with 6 bases between. Germline V gives CDR1 MNHEY, CDR2 SVGEGT. This CDR3 is 13 amino acids long. CDR3 loop: CASSYSAIYEQYF. The CDR3 region has the DNA TGTGCCAGCAGTTACTCCGCGATCTACGAGCAGTACTTC.

This clonotype was observed a few times. The V call is TRBV6-1, the J call TRBJ2-7; 7 positions agree with TRBD2. This CDR3 is 16 amino acids long. With V trimmed by 6 bases and J by 0 bases, 11 bases remained unmatched. The germline gives CDR1 MNHNS, CDR2 SASEGT. Here the CDR3 reads CASRKARRELSYEQYF. The DNA for the CDR3 is TGTGCCAGCAGGAAGGCAAGGCGGGAGCTCTCCTACGAGCAGTACTTC.

The rearrangement joins TRBV25-1 to TRBJ2-2, with no clear D. With 3 bases removed from V and 5 bases from J, the gap between germline ends came to 13 bases. Per the germline V gene, CDR1 is MGHDK and CDR2 is SYGVNS. The CDR3 has 15 residues. CDR3 sequence reads: CASSDIYSSTGELFF. CDR3 DNA sequence: TGTGCCAGCAGTGATATATACAGTTCAACCGGGGAGCTGTTTTTT.

This clonotype was seen more than once but under ten times. This CDR3 is CASSPRHDGNTEAFF. The DNA for the CDR3 is TGTGCCAGCAGTCCACGACACGACGGGAACACTGAAGCTTTCTTT. The chain combines TRBV6-1 with TRBJ1-1; no clear D gene. Between the trimmed V and J ends, which lost 5 bases and 1 base, there was a span of 14 bases. CDR1 MNHNS and CDR2 SASEGT come from the germline V gene. This CDR3 contains 15 residues.

The chain links TRBV11-2 to TRBJ2-5; D gene ambiguous. V lost 1 base and J 4 bases, leaving 13 bases between the germline ends. This CDR3 has 15 amino acids. The germline V gene has CDR1 SGHAT and CDR2 FQNNGV. The CDR3 here is CASSLGVGSRETQYF. The DNA for the CDR3 is TGTGCCAGCAGCTTAGGGGTGGGAAGTCGAGAGACCCAGTACTTC. Full variable domain (missing parts from reference TRBV11-2 and TRBJ2-5): EAGVAQSPRYKIIEKRQSVAFWCNPISGHATLYWYQQILGQGPKLLIQFQNNGVVDDSQLPKDRFSAERLKGVDSTLKIQPAKLEDSAVYLCASSLGVGSRETQYFGPGTRLLVL.